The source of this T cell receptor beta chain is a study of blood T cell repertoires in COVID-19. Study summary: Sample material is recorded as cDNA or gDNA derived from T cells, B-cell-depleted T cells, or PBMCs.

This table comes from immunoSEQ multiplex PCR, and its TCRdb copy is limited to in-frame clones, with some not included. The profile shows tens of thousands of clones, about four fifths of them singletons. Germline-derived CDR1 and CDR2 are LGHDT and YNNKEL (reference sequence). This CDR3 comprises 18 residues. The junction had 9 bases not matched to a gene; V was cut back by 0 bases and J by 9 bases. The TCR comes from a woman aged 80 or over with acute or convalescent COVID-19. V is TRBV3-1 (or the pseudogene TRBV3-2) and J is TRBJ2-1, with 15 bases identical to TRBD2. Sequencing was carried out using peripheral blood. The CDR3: CASSQDLGLAGGVGEQFF. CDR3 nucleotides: TGTGCCAGCAGCCAAGACCTGGGACTAGCGGGAGGAGTTGGTGAGCAGTTCTTC.